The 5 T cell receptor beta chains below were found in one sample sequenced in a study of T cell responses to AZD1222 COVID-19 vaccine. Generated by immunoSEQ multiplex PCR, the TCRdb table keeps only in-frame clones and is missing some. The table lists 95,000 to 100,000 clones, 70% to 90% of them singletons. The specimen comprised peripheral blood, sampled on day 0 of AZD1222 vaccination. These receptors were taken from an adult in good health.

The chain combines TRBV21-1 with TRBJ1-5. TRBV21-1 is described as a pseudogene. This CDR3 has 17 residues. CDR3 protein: CASSKLAGARKGQPQHF. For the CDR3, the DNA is TGTGCCAGCAGCAAATTGGCGGGGGCGCGAAAAGGTCAGCCCCAGCATTTT.

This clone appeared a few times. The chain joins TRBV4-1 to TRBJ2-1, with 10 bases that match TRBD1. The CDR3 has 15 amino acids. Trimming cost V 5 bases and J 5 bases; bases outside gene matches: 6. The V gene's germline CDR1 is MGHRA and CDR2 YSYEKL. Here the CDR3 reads CASSYRDRGNNEQFF. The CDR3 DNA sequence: TGCGCCAGCAGCTACCGGGACAGGGGAAACAATGAGCAGTTCTTC.

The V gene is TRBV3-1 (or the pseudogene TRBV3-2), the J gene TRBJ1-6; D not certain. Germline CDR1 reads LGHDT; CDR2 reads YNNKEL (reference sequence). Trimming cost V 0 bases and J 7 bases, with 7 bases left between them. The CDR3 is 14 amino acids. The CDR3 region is CASSQEGSNSPLHF. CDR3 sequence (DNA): TGTGCCAGCAGCCAAGAGGGATCCAATTCACCCCTCCACTTT.

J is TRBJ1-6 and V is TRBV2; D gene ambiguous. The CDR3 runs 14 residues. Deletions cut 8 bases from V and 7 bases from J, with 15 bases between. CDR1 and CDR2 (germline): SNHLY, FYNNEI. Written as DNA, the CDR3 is TGTGCCAGCGGCGGGGTGATTTCCAATTCACCCCTCCACTTT. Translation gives CASGGVISNSPLHF.

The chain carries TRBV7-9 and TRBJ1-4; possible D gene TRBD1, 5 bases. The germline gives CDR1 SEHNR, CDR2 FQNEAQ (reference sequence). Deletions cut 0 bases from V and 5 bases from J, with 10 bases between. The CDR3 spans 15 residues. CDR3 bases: TGTGCCAGCAGCTTAGCGGGGGTCTCAAATGAAAAACTGTTTTTT. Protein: CASSLAGVSNEKLFF.